The clone carrying this T cell receptor beta chain was found a few times. Its antigen is not known. V lost 4 bases and J lost 2; bases outside the gene matches: 9. There are 16 residues in the CDR3. The germline V gene has CDR1 SGHRS and CDR2 YFSETQ. The data are from a study of T-cell reconstitution after alpha-beta-depleted transplantation in children. A library of TCRbeta sequences, prepared with unique molecular identifiers, was generated. TCRdb ran MiXCR on the PCR reads and lists one entry per CDR3 protein. The repertoire holds 700,000 to 950,000 distinct CDR3 sequences, about 15% seen once, with just under 5% in the top ten. Study results and limitations: It was reported that alpha-beta T cells came from several hundred expanded graft clones (about two months after transplant). Diversity of TCRbeta at day 60 was high in some patients, arising from surviving recipient T cells and thymic progenitors.

The source of this sequence is a male patient younger than 18 who had a stem cell transplant for acute lymphoblastic leukemia, so the T cells may come from the graft donor. Sequencing was performed on PBMCs, mostly from graft donor cells, taken 360 days after TCRalphabeta/CD19-depleted stem cell transplant. The chain is built from TRBV5-1 and TRBJ2-7, with 10 bases identical to TRBD2. CDR3 coding DNA: TGCGCCAGCAGCACCAGCACTAGCGGGAAGACCTACGAGCAGTACTTC. Its translation is CASSTSTSGKTYEQYF.